This entry lists 28 T cell receptor beta chains sequenced from one sample in a study of cytomegalovirus exposure and HLA in healthy donors. This PCR relied on a set of 60 Vbeta primers and 13 Jbeta primers. Clones were read by immunoSEQ multiplex PCR, and TCRdb kept only the in-frame ones, dropping some. The table lists nearly 110,000 clones, under 80% of them singletons. Sequencing was done on a sample of PBMCs. All receptors derive from a woman between 50 and 59 years old in good health and CMV-seropositive.

Here the CDR3 DNA reads TGTGCCTGGAGTCCGGACAGTACTAACTATGGCTACACCTTC. Its translation: CAWSPDSTNYGYTF. The J gene is TRBJ1-2, the V gene TRBV30, with D possibly TRBD1 on 6 matching bases. The V gene's germline CDR1 is GTSNPN and CDR2 SVGIG (reference sequence). This CDR3 is 14 amino acids long. V shed 2 bases and J shed 0 bases, with 10 bases lying between them.

The chain combines TRBV6-1 with TRBJ2-6; 10 nucleotides agree with TRBD1. Unmatched junction bases numbered 8, after V lost 4 bases and J lost 2 bases. The germline V gene has CDR1 MNHNS and CDR2 SASEGT. The CDR3 contains 18 residues. The CDR3 coding sequence is TGTGCCAGCAGTGTGGTCGGGACAGGGGTTCCTGGGGCCAACGTCCTGACTTTC. It translates to CASSVVGTGVPGANVLTF.

The chain links TRBV7-9 to TRBJ2-7, with 7 bases that match TRBD2. The germline CDR1 and CDR2 sequences are SEHNR and FQNEAQ (reference sequence). With 4 bases clipped from V and 5 bases from J, the junction kept 11 bases outside the gene matches. The CDR3 length is 15 residues. DNA of the CDR3: TGTGCCAGCAGCTATGGACTAGGAGGGACGGACGAGCAGTACTTC. Amino acid sequence: CASSYGLGGTDEQYF.

The chain couples TRBV28 to TRBJ1-1; perhaps TRBD1 as D (6 bases). Germline V gene sequence: CDR1 MDHEN, CDR2 SYDVKM. CDR3 length equals 16 residues. Trimming removed 7 bases at V and 3 bases at J, with 21 bases between. This CDR3 reads CASNHAGVGSDTEAFF. The CDR3 coding sequence is TGTGCCAGCAACCACGCAGGGGTCGGGTCGGACACTGAAGCTTTCTTT.

The V gene is TRBV14, the J gene TRBJ2-6; no clear D. CDR1 is SGHDN and CDR2 is FVKESK in the germline V gene. Deletions cut 1 base from V and 0 bases from J, with 4 bases between. The CDR3 has 15 residues. CDR3 amino acids: CASSQGGSGANVLTF. DNA of the CDR3: TGTGCCAGCAGCCAAGGAGGCTCTGGGGCCAACGTCCTGACTTTC. Variable domain in full (rest from reference TRBV14 and TRBJ2-6): EAGVTQFPSHSVIEKGQTVTLRCDPISGHDNLYWYRRVMGKEIKFLLHFVKESKQDESGMPNNRFLAERTGGTYSTLKVQPAELEDSGVYFCASSQGGSGANVLTFGAGSRLTVL.

This clone was recorded a few times. The chain carries TRBV5-1 and TRBJ1-4; the D is unclear. Looked up from germline, CDR1 is SGHRS and CDR2 is YFSETQ. The ends were cut back, 3 bases at V and 7 bases at J, with 16 bases in the middle. CDR3 length equals 15 residues. This CDR3 reads CASSSDPGRGEKLFF. Written as DNA, the CDR3 is TGCGCCAGCAGCTCAGATCCCGGGCGGGGTGAAAAACTGTTTTTT.

The chain has TRBV29-1 and TRBJ2-3; 10 bases fit TRBD1. Losses at the gene ends were 5 bases for V and 5 bases for J; bases not matched to a gene: 4. Germline values: CDR1 SQVTM, CDR2 ANQGSEA. The CDR3 has 13 residues. CDR3 protein: CSVKGQGKDTQYF. DNA for the CDR3: TGCAGCGTTAAGGGACAGGGGAAAGATACGCAGTATTTT.

The chain joins TRBV6-1 to TRBJ2-7, with D possibly being TRBD1 (6 bases). Trimming cost V 8 bases and J 0 bases, with 17 bases left between them. CDR3 length equals 15 residues. Germline-derived CDR1 and CDR2 are MNHNS and SASEGT. In DNA form, the CDR3 reads TGTGCCAGCCCCAACAGGGAAGCCAGCTCCTACGAGCAGTACTTC. Translation gives CASPNREASSYEQYF.

The chain is built from TRBV6-5 and TRBJ2-5, with D perhaps matching TRBD1 (5 bases). The CDR3 sequence is 16 residues long. Germline V CDR1 and CDR2: MNHEY, SVGAGI. V was trimmed by 0 bases and J by 4 bases, leaving 15 bases between them. CDR3 protein: CASSYSSWGVRETQYF. Written as DNA, the CDR3 is TGTGCCAGCAGTTACTCGTCTTGGGGCGTTAGAGAGACCCAGTACTTC.

This sequence joins TRBV7-6 and TRBJ1-2; 9 bases are a match to TRBD1. CDR1 is SGHVS, CDR2 FNYEAQ, per germline. V was clipped by 6 bases and J by 7 bases; unmatched bases: 6. This CDR3 region has 13 residues. The CDR3 spells CASSRDRDSGYTF. CDR3 coding DNA: TGTGCCAGCAGTCGGGACAGGGATAGTGGCTACACCTTC.

The genes are TRBV10-3 and TRBJ2-7; D is undetermined. CDR3 length equals 14 residues. Trimming took 10 bases from V and 0 from J, leaving 16 bases between them. CDR1 is ENHRY, CDR2 SYGVKD, per germline. CDR3 nucleotides: TGTGCCACCAGGCAGACACAAAACTCCTACGAGCAGTACTTC. The encoded protein is CATRQTQNSYEQYF.

The J gene is TRBJ2-3, the V gene TRBV7-9; 12 nucleotides line up with TRBD2. The length of the CDR3 is 17 residues. Germline lookup yields CDR1 SEHNR and CDR2 FQNEAQ (reference sequence). J lost 2 bases, V lost 5 bases, and 8 bases had no gene match. CDR3 loop: CASSPGLAGPNTDTQYF. Here the CDR3 DNA reads TGTGCCAGCAGCCCCGGACTAGCGGGGCCCAACACAGATACGCAGTATTTT.

The chain couples TRBV7-3 to TRBJ2-6, with D possibly matching TRBD1 (6 bases). Trimming took 7 bases from V and 0 from J, leaving 16 bases between them. Germline CDR1 and CDR2: SGHTA and FQGTGA. This CDR3 contains 17 residues. The CDR3 here is CASTPTGTHSGANVLTF. CDR3 DNA: TGTGCCAGCACCCCGACAGGCACCCACTCTGGGGCCAACGTCCTGACTTTC.

CDR3 in DNA: TGTGCCAGCACCAGTTTGTCGACAGCCTATGGCTACACCTTC. Its protein is CASTSLSTAYGYTF. The genes are TRBV28 and TRBJ1-2; a weak D match, TRBD1 (5 bases). Germline V gene lookup returns CDR1 MDHEN and CDR2 SYDVKM. Trimming took 7 bases from V and 4 from J, leaving 16 bases between them. This CDR3 is built from 14 residues.

This rearrangement joins TRBV18 to TRBJ2-1; the match to TRBD2 covers 7 bases. The CDR3 is 14 residues long. The germline gives CDR1 KGHSH, CDR2 LQKENI. Unmatched junction bases numbered 1, after V lost 1 base and J lost 4 bases. CDR3 sequence reads: CASSPREGYNEQFF. In nucleotides, the CDR3 is TGTGCCAGCTCACCACGGGAGGGATACAATGAGCAGTTCTTC.

The V gene is TRBV15, the J gene TRBJ2-1, with a possible D match to TRBD1 (5 bases). V lost 5 bases and J 5 bases, leaving 19 bases between the germline ends. The CDR3 contains 16 residues. Germline V gene data show CDR1 as LNHNV and CDR2 as YYDKDF (reference sequence). The CDR3 DNA reads TGTGCCACCAGCCCAAACATGGGGCAGTCACACAATGAGCAGTTCTTC. As protein: CATSPNMGQSHNEQFF.

The CDR3 is CASSRTSGSPLHTGELFF. CDR3 nucleotides: TGTGCCAGCAGCCGGACTAGCGGGTCCCCCTTGCACACCGGGGAGCTGTTTTTT. The chain employs TRBV25-1 and TRBJ2-2; 11 bases are shared with TRBD2. J was trimmed by 3 bases and V by 6 bases; bases with no gene match: 12. The CDR3 has 18 residues. The germline CDR1 and CDR2 sequences are MGHDK and SYGVNS.

This clone was detected only a few times. V is TRBV29-1 and J is TRBJ1-1, with 11 bases that match TRBD1. The CDR3 sequence is 13 residues long. The germline CDR1 and CDR2 sequences are SQVTM and ANQGSEA. The V segment lost 7 bases and the J segment 3 bases; nucleotides outside the gene matches: 4. The CDR3 nucleotides read TGCAGCGGTGGACAGGGGGCTGACACTGAAGCTTTCTTT. As protein: CSGGQGADTEAFF.

This chain links TRBV19 with TRBJ1-1, with D perhaps TRBD1 (5 bases). The V and J ends lost 2 bases and 1 base respectively, with 11 bases between them. Germline V gene data show CDR1 as LNHDA and CDR2 as SQIVND (reference sequence). The CDR3 has 15 amino acids. In nucleotides, the CDR3 is TGTGCCAGTAGTATATTTGCAGGGCCGAACACTGAAGCTTTCTTT. Protein product: CASSIFAGPNTEAFF.

This clone was seen a few times. The rearrangement links TRBV19 to TRBJ2-5, with D possibly being TRBD2 (6 bases). CDR1 and CDR2 (germline): LNHDA, SQIVND (reference sequence). This CDR3 region has 16 residues. The V end lost 4 bases, the J end lost 1 base, and 16 bases lay between the germline ends. The CDR3 nucleotides are TGTGCCAGTAGTAGGGGGGTCCTGGAGTTCCAAGAGACCCAGTACTTC. Residues: CASSRGVLEFQETQYF.

This clone was seen more than once but under ten times. This chain links TRBV5-1 with TRBJ2-5; 11 bases fit TRBD1. V lost 5 bases, J lost 5 bases, and 17 bases stayed unmatched. Looked up from germline, CDR1 is SGHRS and CDR2 is YFSETQ. The CDR3 is 18 residues long. The CDR3 DNA reads as TGCGCCAGCAGGTCTGGACAGGGGGCAGCTGTGAGCGGTGAGACCCAGTACTTC. It codes for CASRSGQGAAVSGETQYF.

The chain employs TRBV6-1 and TRBJ1-4, with D perhaps matching TRBD1 (6 bases). Looked up from germline, CDR1 is MNHNS and CDR2 is SASEGT. The CDR3 covers 14 residues. V was clipped by 6 bases and J by 5 bases, with 13 bases between them. CDR3: CASSRRGWNEKLFF. The CDR3 DNA is TGTGCCAGCAGCCGCAGGGGCTGGAATGAAAAACTGTTTTTT.

With regard to this clone: Additional DNA sequences in this sample encode the identical CDR3. The CDR3 loop reads CASSRQSYGYTF. CDR3 coding DNA: TGTGCCAGTAGTAGACAGAGCTATGGCTACACCTTC. The chain employs TRBV19 and TRBJ1-2; D is possibly TRBD1 (5 bases). Germline CDR1 and CDR2: LNHDA and SQIVND (reference sequence). The CDR3 runs 12 residues. Trimming shortened V by 4 bases and J by 4 bases, and 7 bases separated the two germline ends.

J is TRBJ2-7 and V is TRBV11-2; tentative D call: TRBD1 (6 bases). From germline, CDR1 is SGHAT and CDR2 FQNNGV. This CDR3 is 15 amino acids long. V lost 5 bases and J lost 3, with 17 bases in between. The CDR3 DNA is TGTGCCAGCAGCCCACTAAGACAGGAGAACTACGAGCAGTACTTC. Translating gives CASSPLRQENYEQYF.

V gene TRBV9 combines with J gene TRBJ2-1, with D perhaps matching TRBD2 (6 bases). Germline V gene data show CDR1 as SGDLS and CDR2 as YYNGEE. The CDR3 contains 16 residues. V dropped 2 bases and J dropped 4 bases, with 16 bases sitting between them. CDR3 protein: CASSVGATGDYNEQFF. The CDR3, as DNA: TGTGCCAGCAGCGTCGGGGCCACGGGAGATTACAATGAGCAGTTCTTC.

The rearrangement joins TRBV19 to TRBJ2-5, with 9 bases lining up with TRBD1. CDR1 is LNHDA, CDR2 SQIVND, per germline (reference sequence). The junction had 5 bases not matched to a gene; V was cut back by 4 bases and J by 2 bases. The CDR3 is 15 amino acids. The CDR3 nucleotides are TGTGCCAGTAGTAGAACAGGGGGCGGGCAAGAGACCCAGTACTTC. Its translation: CASSRTGGGQETQYF.

The rearrangement links TRBV28 to TRBJ2-5; TRBD2 is a possible D gene (5 bases). Germline V CDR1 and CDR2: MDHEN, SYDVKM. V gave up 8 bases and J gave up 3 bases, with 10 bases separating them. The CDR3 is 12 amino acids. CDR3 region: CASLTGEETQYF. Here the CDR3 DNA reads TGTGCCAGCCTTACCGGGGAAGAGACCCAGTACTTC.

The V and J genes are TRBV5-5 and TRBJ1-1; perhaps TRBD1 as D (6 bases). CDR3 length equals 13 residues. Per germline, CDR1 SGHKS and CDR2 YYEKEE (reference sequence). V was clipped by 4 bases and J by 2 bases, with 9 bases between them. The CDR3: CASSQQGNTEAFF. The CDR3 coding sequence is TGTGCCAGCAGCCAACAGGGTAACACTGAAGCTTTCTTT.